This T cell receptor (beta chain) was profiled in a study of regulatory T cells in long-lasting Graves disease. Looking at the study overall: Graves' patients, diagnosed recently, had received antithyroid drugs under 3 months. Study-wide findings and caveats: Persistent Graves' patients had lower TCR diversity than newly diagnosed ones. Newly diagnosed disease favored TRBV20-1 and TRBJ2-1 over persistent disease. Results may be inaccurate due to the small sample size.

Sequencing libraries for TCR beta were prepared with iRepertoire HTBI primers and Arm-PCR of CDR3 regions. TCRdb reanalysed the multiplex PCR reads using MiXCR and keeps one entry per CDR3 protein. The sample has a few hundred thousand distinct CDR3 sequences, around 20% seen once. Germline V gives CDR1 LGHNA, CDR2 YSLEER. Losses at the gene ends were 2 bases for V and 1 base for J; bases not matched to a gene: 5. The CDR3 runs to 16 residues. Time point in this sample: newly diagnosed GD, antithyroid drugs for less than 3 months. The TCR library was made from RNA extracted from PBMCs. This clonotype was counted at least ten times. The antigen remains undetermined.

The rearrangement uses TRBV4-3 and TRBJ1-1; 9 positions match TRBD1. The material was peripheral blood mononuclear cells (PBMCs), obtained at new diagnosis, from a patient treated with antithyroid drugs. The clonotype comes from a female donor with Graves disease. CDR3 nucleotide sequence: TGCGCCAGCAGCCAACTACCGGGACAGGGGAACACTGAAGCTTTCTTT. Amino acid sequence: CASSQLPGQGNTEAFF.